This T cell receptor beta chain was retrieved from a study of T-cell reconstitution after alpha-beta-depleted transplantation in children. TCRbeta library preparation incorporated unique molecular identifiers. TCRdb passed the PCR reads through MiXCR, listing each CDR3 protein once. The table includes around 70,000 distinct CDR3 sequences, 11% detected once. This clonotype was counted ten times or more. As yet, its antigen is unknown. Notes on the study in general: The origin of alpha-beta T cells about two months after transplant was reportedly several hundred expanded graft clones. Newly produced T cells mostly accounted for T-cell counts and diversity one year post-transplant.

V was clipped by 0 bases and J by 0 bases; unmatched bases: 1. This CDR3 is built from 16 residues. From germline, CDR1 is SGHRS and CDR2 YFSETQ. Specimen: PBMCs, collected before TCRalphabeta/CD19-depleted stem cell transplant. The origin of this receptor is a boy aged 5-17 years with acute myeloid leukemia, due to receive a stem cell transplant. The V call is TRBV5-1, the J call TRBJ1-4, with 8 bases aligning to TRBD1. CDR3 region: CASSLGDRTTNEKLFF. CDR3 DNA sequence: TGCGCCAGCAGCTTGGGGGACAGGACAACTAATGAAAAACTGTTTTTT.